This T cell receptor beta chain stems from a study of blood T cell repertoires in COVID-19. Study summary: Whether acute or convalescent, the COVID-19 samples came from the United States, Italy and Spain. PBMCs, B-cell-depleted T cells, or T cells were the source of the cDNA or gDNA that made up the material.

Libraries were prepared by immunoSEQ multiplex PCR; TCRdb keeps only in-frame clonotypes and omits some of them. Among some 490,000 clones, less than 90% were seen once, and the ten largest hold roughly 8%. Symptom resolution, clearance, or two negative PCRs marked the recovered donors of Cohort 3. The length of the CDR3 is 13 residues. The V gene's germline CDR1 is SQVTM and CDR2 ANQGSEA. Trimming took 5 bases from V and 2 from J; bases not matched to a gene: 5. The clonotype comes from an older woman who had recovered from COVID-19. This chain uses TRBV29-1 with TRBJ1-2, with TRBD1 matching over 7 bases. Input material: PBMCs or T cells enriched from blood (not recorded which). This CDR3 reads CSVLRTGNYGYTF. In nucleotides, the CDR3 is TGCAGCGTTCTACGGACAGGCAACTATGGCTACACCTTC.